Below are 20 T cell receptor beta chains sequenced from a single sample in a study of T cell changes during pregnancy in multiple sclerosis. The assay was immunoSEQ multiplex PCR, and TCRdb's table has in-frame clones only and misses some. The sample includes approximately 48,000 clones, roughly 94% of them seen just once. The sequences come from CD4+ T cells from peripheral blood mononuclear cells, collected in the second trimester of pregnancy. Source of these receptors: a female donor with multiple sclerosis, enrolled in a pregnancy study.

The CDR3 bases are TGTGCCTGGAGAGGCTCCGGGACAGGGGAAGACGAGCAGTACTTC. This codes for CAWRGSGTGEDEQYF. The V gene is TRBV30, the J gene TRBJ2-7, with TRBD1 matching over 10 bases. From germline, CDR1 is GTSNPN and CDR2 SVGIG (reference sequence). V lost 3 bases, J lost 5 bases, and 10 bases stayed unmatched. CDR3 length: 15 residues.

The chain joins TRBV19 to TRBJ1-6; unclear D gene. Trimming left V 1 base short and J 6 bases short, with 10 bases between. The germline gives CDR1 LNHDA, CDR2 SQIVND (reference sequence). The CDR3 spans 15 residues. CDR3: CASSIAVQLNSPLHF. The CDR3 DNA reads as TGTGCCAGTAGTATAGCCGTACAGCTTAATTCACCCCTCCACTTT.

This chain links TRBV6-1 with TRBJ2-3; 8 bases align to TRBD2. Trimming cost V 4 bases and J 3 bases; bases outside gene matches: 9. This CDR3 is built from 16 residues. CDR1 and CDR2 (germline): MNHNS, SASEGT. The CDR3 bases are TGTGCCAGCAGTGGTGGGACTAGTCGGGGTACAGATACGCAGTATTTT. Its protein product is CASSGGTSRGTDTQYF.

Concerning this clone: Germline is not matched at one junction end, which may reflect a read error. J is TRBJ1-1 and V is TRBV30, with unresolved D. The germline CDR1 and CDR2 sequences are GTSNPN and SVGIG (reference sequence). This CDR3 spans 10 amino acids. The CDR3 reads CAWSVPAGGF. CDR3 in DNA: TGTGCCTGGAGTGTACCCGCGGGAGGGTTT.

The J gene is TRBJ1-6, the V gene TRBV6-1; D perhaps matches TRBD1 (6 bases). This CDR3 has 15 amino acids. Germline-derived CDR1 and CDR2 are MNHNS and SASEGT. The V gene lost 2 bases and the J gene lost 9 bases, with 14 bases spanning the gap. CDR3 sequence reads: CASSEWGPDLSPLHF. In DNA, the CDR3 is TGTGCCAGCAGTGAATGGGGGCCGGACCTTTCACCCCTCCACTTT.

The chain has TRBV5-4 and TRBJ1-2; 7 nucleotides match TRBD1. The junction had 9 bases not matched to a gene; V was cut back by 3 bases and J by 4 bases. The CDR3 contains 15 residues. CDR1 SGHNT and CDR2 YYREEE come from the germline V gene (reference sequence). CDR3 sequence: CASSWDPGQPYGYTF. CDR3 coding DNA: TGTGCCAGCAGCTGGGATCCGGGACAGCCCTATGGCTACACCTTC.

CDR3 bases: TGCGCCAGCAGCCAAGTTGGGACCGGGACAGTGGGCTACGAGCAGTACTTC. Translated, it gives CASSQVGTGTVGYEQYF. V and J are TRBV4-1 and TRBJ2-7; TRBD1 aligns across 7 bases. CDR1 MGHRA and CDR2 YSYEKL come from the germline V gene. This CDR3 region has 17 residues. Trimming removed 1 base from V and 3 bases from J; junction bases left unmatched: 12.

The chain joins TRBV6-5 to TRBJ1-5; the D is unclear. Germline V lookup: CDR1 MNHEY, CDR2 SVGAGI. The CDR3 runs to 15 residues. V shed 2 bases and J shed 1 base, with 9 bases lying between them. CDR3 region: CASSYQVASNQPQHF. The CDR3 DNA reads as TGTGCCAGCAGTTACCAGGTTGCAAGCAATCAGCCCCAGCATTTT.

The chain is built from TRBV19 and TRBJ2-5; TRBD1 matches 9 bases. TRBJ2-7 explains the end of the DNA better; the J call may be wrong. The CDR3 has 13 residues. Germline CDR1 is LNHDA and CDR2 is SQIVND (reference sequence). The CDR3 DNA reads as TGTGCCAGTAGTTGGGGACAGGGTGACGAGCAGTACTTC. Translation gives CASSWGQGDEQYF.

This clone occurred once. This chain joins TRBV7-3 and TRBJ1-1, with a weak D call TRBD1 (6 bases). Germline lookup yields CDR1 SGHTA and CDR2 FQGTGA. This CDR3 comprises 15 residues. The ends were cut back, 0 bases at V and 4 bases at J, with 12 bases in the middle. The CDR3 loop is CASSLTKGHFTEAFF. CDR3 sequence (DNA): TGTGCCAGCAGCTTAACGAAGGGACACTTCACTGAAGCTTTCTTT.

The chain has TRBV7-3 and TRBJ2-3, with 9 nucleotides matching TRBD2. Losses at the gene ends were 4 bases for V and 1 base for J; bases not matched to a gene: 3. The CDR3 extends over 15 amino acids. Germline V gene lookup returns CDR1 SGHTA and CDR2 FQGTGA. The CDR3 reads CASSSASGGTDTQYF. The CDR3 DNA reads TGTGCCAGCAGCTCAGCTAGCGGGGGCACAGATACGCAGTATTTT. Complete variable domain (other parts from reference TRBV7-3 and TRBJ2-3): GAGVSQTPSNKVTEKGKYVELRCDPISGHTALYWYRQSLGQGPEFLIYFQGTGAADDSGLPNDRFFAVRPEGSVSTLKIQRTERGDSAVYLCASSSASGGTDTQYFGPGTRLTVL.

The chain combines TRBV11-2 with TRBJ2-5; 8 bases fit TRBD2. The CDR3 loop spans 16 amino acids. J lost 3 bases, V lost 5 bases, and 11 bases had no gene match. Germline V lookup: CDR1 SGHAT, CDR2 FQNNGV. This chain's CDR3 is CASSPHGGAGEETQYF. CDR3 nucleotides: TGTGCCAGCAGCCCCCACGGAGGAGCGGGAGAAGAGACCCAGTACTTC.

The gene calls are TRBV5-1 and TRBJ1-6; D possibly corresponds to TRBD1 (5 bases). The CDR3 runs 15 residues. In germline, CDR1 is SGHRS, CDR2 YFSETQ. The ends were cut back, 0 bases at V and 10 bases at J, with 14 bases in the middle. This chain's CDR3 is CASSLDGGKGSPLHF. The CDR3 DNA reads TGCGCCAGCAGCTTGGACGGGGGAAAAGGGTCACCCCTCCACTTT.

This clone was found once. The chain links TRBV5-6 to TRBJ2-5, with 7 bases lining up with TRBD1. The CDR3 runs to 16 residues. CDR1 and CDR2 from the germline V gene are SGHDT and YYEEEE. V was pared by 0 bases and J by 8 bases, with 13 bases of the junction left unmatched. The CDR3 coding sequence is TGTGCCAGCAGCTTGGTGGACAGGCCCAACAGTAGAACCCAGTACTTC. Its protein is CASSLVDRPNSRTQYF.

CDR3 nucleotides: TGTGCCAGCACCCTAAGCCAGGGGGCCGTCTTAAACTATGGCTACACCTTC. Translating it yields CASTLSQGAVLNYGYTF. This chain connects TRBV2 to TRBJ1-2, with 8 bases fitting TRBD1. The germline gives CDR1 SNHLY, CDR2 FYNNEI. V dropped 7 bases and J dropped 2; count of bases not matched to a gene: 15. This CDR3 contains 17 residues.

For the CDR3, the DNA is TGTGCCAGCAGCCAAGATTACGGGGAGCTGTTTTTT. Translation gives CASSQDYGELFF. This chain joins TRBV4-2 and TRBJ2-2, with no clear D. This CDR3 spans 12 amino acids. V was clipped by 0 bases and J by 7 bases, with 3 bases between them. Germline V gene data show CDR1 as LGHNA and CDR2 as YNFKEQ.

CDR3 amino acids: CASSLATMNSPLHF. CDR3 bases: TGCGCCAGCAGCTTGGCGACAATGAATTCACCCCTCCACTTT. The chain employs TRBV5-1 and TRBJ1-6, with no clear D. This CDR3 is 14 amino acids long. The germline V gene has CDR1 SGHRS and CDR2 YFSETQ. The germline V and J ends were trimmed by 0 bases and 7 bases, with 8 bases remaining between them.

The chain carries TRBV6-1 and TRBJ2-7; D unresolved. V was trimmed by 8 bases and J by 0 bases, leaving 11 bases between them. The CDR3 is made up of 13 amino acids. Germline loops: CDR1 MNHNS, CDR2 SASEGT. This CDR3 reads CASEVGGSYEQYF. The CDR3 nucleotides are TGTGCCAGCGAGGTCGGCGGCTCCTACGAGCAGTACTTC.

The V call is TRBV7-9, the J call TRBJ1-2; perhaps TRBD1 as D (6 bases). This CDR3 has 16 residues. Trimming took off 5 bases at V and 3 bases at J, with 19 bases between the two ends. CDR1 SEHNR and CDR2 FQNEAQ come from the germline V gene (reference sequence). The CDR3 reads CASSEFRTAEDYGYTF. The CDR3 nucleotides are TGTGCCAGCAGCGAATTCCGGACAGCCGAAGACTATGGCTACACCTTC.

This chain uses TRBV18 with TRBJ2-5; a possible D gene is TRBD1 (6 bases). The V end was cut by 6 bases, the J end by 5 bases, with 19 bases between. Germline-derived CDR1 and CDR2 are KGHSH and LQKENI. This CDR3 is 15 amino acids long. The CDR3: CASSDLNGQSETQYF. The CDR3 nucleotides read TGTGCCAGCTCCGACCTGAACGGACAGTCGGAGACCCAGTACTTC.